This TCR beta chain stems from a study of T cell changes during pregnancy in multiple sclerosis. The table came from immunoSEQ multiplex PCR; TCRdb's copy has only in-frame clones and leaves some out. The sample lists roughly 80,000 clones, roughly nine tenths occurring once. Germline assignment: CDR1 ENHRY and CDR2 SYGVKD. The CDR3 extends over 16 amino acids. V lost 4 bases to trimming and J lost 0 bases; unmatched junction nucleotides: 6. Sequencing was performed on peripheral blood, taken before pregnancy. V gene TRBV10-3 combines with J gene TRBJ2-1, with 7 bases that match TRBD1. The TCR comes from a female donor with multiple sclerosis, enrolled in a pregnancy study. The CDR3 sequence is CAISVGRGNSYNEQFF. In DNA, the CDR3 is TGTGCCATCAGTGTTGGCAGGGGGAACTCCTACAATGAGCAGTTCTTC.